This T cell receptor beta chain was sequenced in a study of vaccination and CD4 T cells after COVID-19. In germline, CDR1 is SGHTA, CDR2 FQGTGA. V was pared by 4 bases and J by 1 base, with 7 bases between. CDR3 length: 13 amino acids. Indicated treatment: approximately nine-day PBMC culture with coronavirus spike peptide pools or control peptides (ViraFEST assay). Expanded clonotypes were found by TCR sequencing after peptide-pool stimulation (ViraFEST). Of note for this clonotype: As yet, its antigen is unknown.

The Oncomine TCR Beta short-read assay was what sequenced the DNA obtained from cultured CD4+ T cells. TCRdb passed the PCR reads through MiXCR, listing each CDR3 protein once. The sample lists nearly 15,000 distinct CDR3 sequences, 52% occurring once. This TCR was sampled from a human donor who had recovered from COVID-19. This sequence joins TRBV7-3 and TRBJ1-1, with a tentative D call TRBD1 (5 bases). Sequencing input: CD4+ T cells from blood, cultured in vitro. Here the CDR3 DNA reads TGTGCCAGCAGCTCCGGGGCGAACACTGAAGCTTTCTTT. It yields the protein CASSSGANTEAFF. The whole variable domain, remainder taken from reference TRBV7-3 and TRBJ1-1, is GAGVSQTPSNKVTEKGKYVELRCDPISGHTALYWYRQSLGQGPEFLIYFQGTGAADDSGLPNDRFFAVRPEGSVSTLKIQRTERGDSAVYLCASSSGANTEAFFGQGTRLTVV.